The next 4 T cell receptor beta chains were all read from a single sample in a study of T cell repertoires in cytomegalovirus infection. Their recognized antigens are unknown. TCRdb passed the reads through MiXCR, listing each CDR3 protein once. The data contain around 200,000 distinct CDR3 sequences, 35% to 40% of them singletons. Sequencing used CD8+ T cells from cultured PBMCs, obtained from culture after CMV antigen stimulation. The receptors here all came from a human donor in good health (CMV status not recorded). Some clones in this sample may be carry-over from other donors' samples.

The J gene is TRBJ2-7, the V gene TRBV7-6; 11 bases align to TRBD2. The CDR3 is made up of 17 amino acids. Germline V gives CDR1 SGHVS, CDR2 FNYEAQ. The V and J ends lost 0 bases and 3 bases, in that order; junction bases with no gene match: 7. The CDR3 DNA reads TGTGCCAGCAGCTTAGCGCAAGGACTAGCGGGCAACTACGAGCAGTACTTC. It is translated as CASSLAQGLAGNYEQYF.

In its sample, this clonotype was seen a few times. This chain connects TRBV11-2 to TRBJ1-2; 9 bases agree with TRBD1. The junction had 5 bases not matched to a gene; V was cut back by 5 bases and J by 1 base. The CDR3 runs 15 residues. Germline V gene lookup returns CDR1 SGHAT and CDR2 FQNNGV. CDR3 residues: CASSIADRGNYGYTF. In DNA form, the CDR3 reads TGTGCCAGCAGCATAGCGGACAGGGGTAACTATGGCTACACCTTC.

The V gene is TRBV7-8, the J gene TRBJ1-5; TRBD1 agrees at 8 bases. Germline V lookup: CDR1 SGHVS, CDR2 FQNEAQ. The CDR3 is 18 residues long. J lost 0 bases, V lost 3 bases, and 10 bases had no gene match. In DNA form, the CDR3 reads TGTGCCAGCAGCTTCGGACAGGGTGGGGCTGATAGCAATCAGCCCCAGCATTTT. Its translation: CASSFGQGGADSNQPQHF. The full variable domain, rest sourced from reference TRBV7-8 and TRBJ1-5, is GAGVSQSPRYKVAKRGQDVALRCDPISGHVSLFWYQQALGQGPEFLTYFQNEAQLDKSGLPSDRFFAERPEGSVSTLKIQRTQQEDSAVYLCASSFGQGGADSNQPQHFGDGTRLSIL.

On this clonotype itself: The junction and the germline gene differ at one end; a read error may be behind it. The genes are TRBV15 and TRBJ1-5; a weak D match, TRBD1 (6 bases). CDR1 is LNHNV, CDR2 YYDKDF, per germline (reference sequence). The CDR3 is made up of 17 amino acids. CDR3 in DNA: TGTGCCACCAACAGAGAGCAGGGGCTTTATAGCAATCAGCCCCAGCATTTT. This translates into CATNREQGLYSNQPQHF. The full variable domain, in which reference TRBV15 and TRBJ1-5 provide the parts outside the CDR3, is DAMVIQNPRYQVTQFGKPVTLSCSQTLNHNVMYWYQQKSSQAPKLLFHYYDKDFNNEADTPDNFQSRRPNTSFCFLDIRSPGLGDTAMYLCATNREQGLYSNQPQHFGDGTRLSIL.